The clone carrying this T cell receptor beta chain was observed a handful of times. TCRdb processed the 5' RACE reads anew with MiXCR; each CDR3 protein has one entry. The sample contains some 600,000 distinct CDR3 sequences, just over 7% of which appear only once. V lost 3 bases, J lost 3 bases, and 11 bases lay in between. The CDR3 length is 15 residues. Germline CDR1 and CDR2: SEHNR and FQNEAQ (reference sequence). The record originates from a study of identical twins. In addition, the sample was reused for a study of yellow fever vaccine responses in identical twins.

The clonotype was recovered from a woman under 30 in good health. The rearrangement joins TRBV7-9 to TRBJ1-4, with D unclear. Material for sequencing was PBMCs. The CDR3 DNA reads TGTGCCAGCAGCTTGGTGGAGCAGCCTAATGAAAAACTGTTTTTT. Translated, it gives CASSLVEQPNEKLFF.